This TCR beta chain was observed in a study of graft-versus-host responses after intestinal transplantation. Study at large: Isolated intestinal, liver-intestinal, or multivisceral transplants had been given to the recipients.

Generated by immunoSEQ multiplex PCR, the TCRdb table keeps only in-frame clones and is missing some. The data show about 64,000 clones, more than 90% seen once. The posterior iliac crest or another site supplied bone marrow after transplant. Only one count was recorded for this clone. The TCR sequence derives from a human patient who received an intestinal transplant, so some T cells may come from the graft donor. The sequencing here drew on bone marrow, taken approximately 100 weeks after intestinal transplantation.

CDR3 loop: CASSIGAQPQHF. The DNA of the CDR3 is TGTGCCAGTAGTATAGGGGCCCAGCCCCAGCATTTT. The rearrangement joins TRBV19 to TRBJ1-5; no clear D. Germline values: CDR1 LNHDA, CDR2 SQIVND (reference sequence). The germline V and J ends were trimmed by 1 base and 7 bases, with 5 bases remaining between them. CDR3 length equals 12 residues.